At least ten counts were recorded for the clone carrying this T cell receptor (beta chain). The target antigen is unknown. The entry originates in a study of T cell repertoires in cytomegalovirus infection. Study details: Shared public TCR beta signatures pointed to both CMV infection and a matching HLA type. Findings and caveats of the study: Identification of carriers of CMV plus the relevant HLA was performed using cumulative public TCR beta family frequency. CMV-specific TCR beta clonotypes restricted by HLA-C were the ones dominating the ex vivo response.

There are 16 residues in the CDR3. Germline trimming cut 6 bases from V and 1 base from J; bases unmatched to any gene: 8. The germline CDR1 and CDR2 sequences are SGHRS and YFSETQ. TCRdb processed the reads anew with MiXCR; each CDR3 protein has one entry. This table has 300,000 or so distinct CDR3 sequences, roughly a tenth appearing once. The V gene is TRBV5-1, the J gene TRBJ2-1, with TRBD2 matching over 9 bases. Sequencing input: PBMCs. This TCR was recovered from a human donor in good health (CMV status not recorded). Some clones in this sample may be carry-over from other donors' samples. The CDR3 here is CASTPTSGVSYNEQFF. As DNA, the CDR3 is TGCGCCAGCACGCCGACTAGCGGAGTATCCTACAATGAGCAGTTCTTC.